The 9 T cell receptor beta chains listed next were all sequenced from one sample in a study of TIL therapy for anti-PD-1-resistant metastatic lung cancer. This was the immunoSEQ v3 assay. Libraries were prepared by immunoSEQ multiplex PCR; TCRdb keeps only in-frame clonotypes and omits some of them. Among 45,000 to 60,000 clones listed, 70% to 85% were seen once. Time point indicated: pre-treatment sample, taken before nivolumab and TIL therapy. The tumor samples were excised metastases, mostly pleural nodules or supraclavicular lymph nodes. Sequences were derived from tumor tissue, sampled at baseline. The source of these receptors is a person between 25 and 80 years old with non-small cell lung cancer.

The chain is built from TRBV4-1 and TRBJ1-4, with a tentative D call TRBD1 (6 bases). Germline CDR1 and CDR2: MGHRA and YSYEKL. V shed 1 base and J shed 3 bases, with 9 bases lying between them. The CDR3 consists of 15 residues. The CDR3 sequence is CASSQGRQANEKLFF. The CDR3 DNA reads TGCGCCAGCAGCCAAGGCCGACAGGCTAATGAAAAACTGTTTTTT.

V is TRBV2 and J is TRBJ1-3; TRBD1 is a possible D gene (5 bases). There are 15 residues in the CDR3. The germline CDR1 and CDR2 sequences are SNHLY and FYNNEI. Trimming left V 2 bases short and J 3 bases short, with 11 bases between. Here the CDR3 reads CASSEQGAGGNTIYF. The CDR3 nucleotides are TGTGCCAGCAGTGAACAGGGTGCTGGTGGAAACACCATATATTTT.

The chain carries TRBV6-1 and TRBJ2-5; 8 bases align to TRBD1. CDR1 is MNHNS, CDR2 SASEGT, per germline. Trimming cost V 4 bases and J 4 bases; bases outside gene matches: 8. This CDR3 comprises 15 residues. The CDR3 DNA sequence: TGTGCCAGCAGTGGTAACAGGGGGAGTATAGAGACCCAGTACTTC. This gives the protein CASSGNRGSIETQYF.

This clone was counted only a few times. The chain employs TRBV18 and TRBJ2-7; TRBD1 matches 7 bases. The V gene end was trimmed by 3 bases and the J gene end by 0 bases; junction bases not matched to a gene: 2. CDR3 length: 14 amino acids. Per germline, CDR1 KGHSH and CDR2 LQKENI. CDR3 bases: TGTGCCAGCTCACCCGGACAGGTCTCCTACGAGCAGTACTTC. It encodes CASSPGQVSYEQYF.

The CDR3 region has the DNA TGTGCCAGAAGCTTTTTCACCTCCGGGACAGCTTATACTGAAGCTTTCTTT. Translating gives CARSFFTSGTAYTEAFF. The rearrangement joins TRBV5-3 to TRBJ1-1, with 7 positions matching TRBD1. TRBV5-3 is an open reading frame, and its role is uncertain. V shed 2 bases, J shed 5 bases, and the junction held 15 bases outside the gene matches. The CDR3 has 17 amino acids.

This chain uses TRBV7-2 with TRBJ2-1; the match to TRBD2 covers 8 bases. After removal of 2 bases from V and 4 bases from J, the junction contained 13 bases not matched to a gene. Germline V lookup: CDR1 SGHTA, CDR2 FQGNSA. The CDR3 has 18 residues. The CDR3 is CASSLRLSASGWYNEQFF. Here the CDR3 DNA reads TGTGCCAGCAGCTTAAGGTTGTCGGCTAGCGGGTGGTACAATGAGCAGTTCTTC.

V is TRBV7-2 and J is TRBJ1-4, with D maybe TRBD1 (6 bases). CDR3 length equals 14 residues. Trimming cost V 6 bases and J 3 bases, with 11 bases left between them. CDR1 SGHTA and CDR2 FQGNSA come from the germline V gene. The CDR3 loop is CASRSGAANEKLFF. The CDR3 nucleotides read TGTGCCAGCAGATCGGGGGCAGCTAATGAAAAACTGTTTTTT.

At least ten counts were recorded for this clone. V usage is TRBV30 and J usage is TRBJ1-1; D perhaps matches TRBD1 (6 bases). This CDR3 spans 15 amino acids. Trimming took off 5 bases at V and 1 base at J, with 17 bases between the two ends. Germline assignment: CDR1 GTSNPN and CDR2 SVGIG (reference sequence). The CDR3 DNA follows: TGTGCCTGGGCCTCCCCGGGGGCTCCGAACACTGAAGCTTTCTTT. Translating gives CAWASPGAPNTEAFF.

V usage is TRBV11-2 and J usage is TRBJ2-7; D possibly corresponds to TRBD2 (5 bases). The CDR3 is made up of 15 amino acids. Germline CDR1 SGHAT, CDR2 FQNNGV. Trimming pared 1 base from V and 0 bases from J, leaving 10 bases between. The CDR3 bases are TGTGCCAGCAGCTTAGTGGGAGCCAGCTCCTACGAGCAGTACTTC. Translating it yields CASSLVGASSYEQYF.